Shown below are 11 T cell receptor beta chains from a single sample sequenced in a study of T cells in Graves' hyperthyroidism and ophthalmopathy. TCR beta CDR3 regions were amplified from RNA. The primer set for the first-round RT-PCR of the TCR CDR3 was HTBI. Using its own MiXCR run on the multiplex PCR reads, TCRdb lists one record per CDR3 protein. The repertoire holds 500,000 to 550,000 distinct CDR3 sequences, roughly 20% seen once, with approximately 26% in the top ten. What was sequenced was blood. The source is a young man with Graves' hyperthyroidism.

This clonotype has ten or more counts. The V and J genes are TRBV12-3 or TRBV12-4 and TRBJ1-1; D call uncertain. The CDR3 runs to 13 residues. V was shortened by 4 bases and J by 1 base, with 7 bases between the two germline ends. CDR3 bases: TGTGCCAGCAGTTCAGTACCGAACACTGAAGCTTTCTTT. It translates to CASSSVPNTEAFF.

The gene calls are TRBV6-1 and TRBJ1-5; 10 bases fit TRBD1. There are 16 residues in the CDR3. The ends lost 5 bases at V and 3 bases at J; junction bases unmatched: 7. Germline V gene lookup returns CDR1 MNHNS and CDR2 SASEGT. Here the CDR3 DNA reads TGTGCCAGCAGTACCCGGACAGGGGGTGTCAATCAGCCCCAGCATTTT. Protein product: CASSTRTGGVNQPQHF.

The chain employs TRBV28 and TRBJ1-6; perhaps TRBD1 as D (5 bases). The CDR3 totals 13 residues. V was cut by 7 bases and J by 9 bases, with 13 bases left in between. Looked up from germline, CDR1 is MDHEN and CDR2 is SYDVKM. The DNA of the CDR3 is TGTGCCAGCACCACGGGGCCCCCTTCACCCCTCCACTTT. Protein product: CASTTGPPSPLHF.

A few counts support this clonotype. The chain uses TRBV7-9 and TRBJ2-2; no reliable D call. V was clipped by 3 bases and J by 6 bases, with 14 bases between them. This CDR3 is 15 amino acids long. Germline assignment: CDR1 SEHNR and CDR2 FQNEAQ (reference sequence). CDR3 sequence reads: CASSFGRKFAGELFF. DNA for the CDR3: TGTGCCAGCAGCTTCGGCAGGAAATTTGCCGGGGAGCTGTTTTTT.

This clonotype was seen ten or more times. The rearrangement links TRBV7-6 to TRBJ2-7; D is perhaps TRBD2 (6 bases). Trimming stripped 5 bases from V and 5 bases from J, with 19 bases between. Germline V lookup: CDR1 SGHVS, CDR2 FNYEAQ. The CDR3 covers 15 residues. The CDR3 protein is CASSPGTPGNDEQYF. The CDR3 nucleotides read TGTGCCAGCAGCCCAGGGACTCCGGGGAACGACGAGCAGTACTTC.

This clonotype occurred many times. The chain joins TRBV29-1 to TRBJ1-1, with D unresolved. In germline, CDR1 is SQVTM, CDR2 ANQGSEA. The CDR3 contains 12 residues. V was clipped by 1 base and J by 4 bases, with 7 bases between them. Here the CDR3 DNA reads TGCAGCGTTGAAGGTCTTAGCACTGAAGCTTTCTTT. Residues: CSVEGLSTEAFF. The full variable domain, completed using reference TRBV29-1 and TRBJ1-1, is SAVISQKPSRDICQRGTSLTIQCQVDSQVTMMFWYRQQPGQSLTLIATANQGSEATYESGFVIDKFPISRPNLTFSTLTVSNMSPEDSSIYLCSVEGLSTEAFFGQGTRLTVV.

This clonotype has at least ten counts. This rearrangement joins TRBV27 to TRBJ2-6, with D uncertain. The CDR3 sequence is 13 residues long. Trimming pared 7 bases from V and 0 bases from J, leaving 4 bases between. Germline V CDR1 and CDR2: MNHEY, SMNVEV (reference sequence). CDR3 sequence reads: CASKSSGANVLTF. CDR3 bases: TGTGCCAGCAAGTCCTCTGGGGCCAACGTCCTGACTTTC.

V usage is TRBV2 and J usage is TRBJ2-7; D not certain. Germline CDR1 reads SNHLY; CDR2 reads FYNNEI. This CDR3 is built from 13 residues. The V gene lost 0 bases and the J gene lost 6 bases, with 9 bases spanning the gap. The CDR3 reads CASSEATLGEQYF. CDR3 sequence (DNA): TGTGCCAGCAGTGAAGCGACCCTCGGCGAGCAGTACTTC. The full variable domain, with the rest looked up from reference TRBV2 and TRBJ2-7, is EPEVTQTPSHQVTQMGQEVILRCVPISNHLYFYWYRQILGQKVEFLVSFYNNEISEKSEIFDDQFSVERPDGSNFTLKIRSTKLEDSAMYFCASSEATLGEQYFGPGTRLTVT.

This sequence joins TRBV27 and TRBJ1-6, with TRBD1 as a possible D gene (5 bases). V was cut by 2 bases and J by 11 bases, with 13 bases left in between. The CDR3 has 14 amino acids. Germline V CDR1 and CDR2: MNHEY, SMNVEV (reference sequence). CDR3 region: CASSLAGSGAPLHF. The CDR3 coding sequence is TGTGCCAGCAGTTTAGCAGGGTCCGGGGCACCCCTCCACTTT.

In this sample, this clonotype turned up a few times. As the CDR3 is not closed by the conserved phenylalanine or tryptophan, this likely results from a read error. The chain recombines TRBV29-1 with TRBJ1-1; no clear D gene. Germline V CDR1 and CDR2: SQVTM, ANQGSEA. Trimming removed 6 bases at V and 3 bases at J, with 11 bases between. The CDR3 spans 12 residues. CDR3 coding DNA: TGCAGCGTCTCCAGGTCGGACACTGAAGCTTTCTCT. This gives the protein CSVSRSDTEAFS.

About this clonotype: Here the CDR3 omits its conserved ending phenylalanine or tryptophan, so a read error is the likely source. The V call is TRBV6-1, the J call TRBJ1-2; 7 bases match TRBD1. V was clipped by 4 bases and J by 4 bases; unmatched bases: 6. The germline CDR1 and CDR2 sequences are MNHNS and SASEGT. This CDR3 region has 14 residues. CDR3: CASSADRVPYGYTV. CDR3 sequence (DNA): TGTGCCAGCAGTGCAGACAGGGTACCCTATGGCTACACCGTC.